Given below is one TCR beta chain in context. What it recognizes is unknown. CDR1 and CDR2 (germline): LNHDA, SQIVND (reference sequence). The CDR3 sequence is 15 residues long. Trimming cost V 9 bases and J 1 base; bases outside gene matches: 10. Data came from immunoSEQ multiplex PCR; TCRdb stores just in-frame clones and leaves some out. The data contain 250,000 to 300,000 clones, more than 75% of them singletons. This entry is derived from a study of Ad26.COV2.S vaccination and SARS-CoV-2 variants. Turning to the study itself: Doses of Ad26.COV2.S were injected into muscle once or twice, 56 days apart.

Regarding the study as a whole: Vaccine and placebo recipients had similar non-spike TCR breadth.

Documented treatment: about 20 received Ad26.COV2.S at low or high dose, single or two shots; 5 received placebo; per-sample allocation not given. Sampling was performed 63 days after the first vaccine or placebo injection. The V call is TRBV19, the J call TRBJ2-3; 7 nucleotides match TRBD1. This TCR was recovered from a person aged 18-65 years who received the Ad26.COV2.S COVID-19 vaccine or a placebo. The specimen was peripheral blood, collected in a trial of Ad26.COV2.S vaccine versus placebo. In nucleotides, the CDR3 is TGTGCCAGCGCGGCCGGGACAGCGGGCACAGATACGCAGTATTTT. This sequence encodes CASAAGTAGTDTQYF.